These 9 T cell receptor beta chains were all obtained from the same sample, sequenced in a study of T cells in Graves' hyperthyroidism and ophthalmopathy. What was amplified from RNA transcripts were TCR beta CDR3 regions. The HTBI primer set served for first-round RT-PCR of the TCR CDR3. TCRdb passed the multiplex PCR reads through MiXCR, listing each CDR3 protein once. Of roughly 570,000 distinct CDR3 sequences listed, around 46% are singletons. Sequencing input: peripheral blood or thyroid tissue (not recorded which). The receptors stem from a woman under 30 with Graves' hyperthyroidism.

As DNA, the CDR3 is TGCAGTGCTCCACGCGGGAGGGCCGGGACCTCCTACGAGCAGTACTTC. Encoded protein: CSAPRGRAGTSYEQYF. V usage is TRBV20-1 and J usage is TRBJ2-7, with 9 bases fitting TRBD2. V dropped 5 bases and J dropped 0; count of bases not matched to a gene: 11. Germline CDR1 is DFQATT and CDR2 is SNEGSKA (reference sequence). The CDR3 is 16 amino acids.

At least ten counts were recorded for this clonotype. The CDR3: CASSLTYRNEQYF. The CDR3 bases are TGTGCCAGCAGCCTCACGTACAGGAACGAGCAGTACTTC. This sequence joins TRBV3-1 and TRBJ2-7; D is possibly TRBD1 (5 bases). Germline CDR1 LGHDT, CDR2 YNNKEL (reference sequence). This CDR3 contains 13 residues. The V and J ends lost 4 bases and 5 bases respectively, with 12 bases between them.

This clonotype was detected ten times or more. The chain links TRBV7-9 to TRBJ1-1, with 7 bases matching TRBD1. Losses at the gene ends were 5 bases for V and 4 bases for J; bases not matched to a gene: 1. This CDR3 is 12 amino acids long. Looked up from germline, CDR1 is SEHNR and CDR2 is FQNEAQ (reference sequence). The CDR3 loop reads CASSDRVTEAFF. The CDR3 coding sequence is TGTGCCAGCAGCGACAGGGTCACTGAAGCTTTCTTT.

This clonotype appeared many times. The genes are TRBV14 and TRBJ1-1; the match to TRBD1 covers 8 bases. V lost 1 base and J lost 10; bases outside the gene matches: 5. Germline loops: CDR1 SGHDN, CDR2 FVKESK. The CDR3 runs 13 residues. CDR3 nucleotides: TGTGCCAGCAGCCAAGTTCCCAGGGGGCGAGCTTTCTTT. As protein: CASSQVPRGRAFF.

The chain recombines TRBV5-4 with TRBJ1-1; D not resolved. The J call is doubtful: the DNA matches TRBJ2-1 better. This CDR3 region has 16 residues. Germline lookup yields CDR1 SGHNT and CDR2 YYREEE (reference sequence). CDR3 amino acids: CASSLDPSAGNNEQFF. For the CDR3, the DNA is TGTGCCAGCAGCTTGGATCCCTCCGCTGGTAACAATGAGCAGTTCTTC.

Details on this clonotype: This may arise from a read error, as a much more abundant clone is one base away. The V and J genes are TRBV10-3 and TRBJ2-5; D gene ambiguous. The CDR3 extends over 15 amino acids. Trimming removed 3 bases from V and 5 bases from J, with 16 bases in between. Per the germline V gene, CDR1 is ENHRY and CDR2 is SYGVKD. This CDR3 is CAISESVGIEETQYF. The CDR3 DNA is TGTGCCATCAGTGAATCTGTAGGGATTGAGGAGACCCAGTACTTC.

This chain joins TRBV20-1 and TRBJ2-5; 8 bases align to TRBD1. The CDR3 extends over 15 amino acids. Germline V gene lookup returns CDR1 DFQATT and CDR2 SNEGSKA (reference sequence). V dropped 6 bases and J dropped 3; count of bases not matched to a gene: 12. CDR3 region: CSAPSPGTGKETQYF. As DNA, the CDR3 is TGCAGTGCGCCGTCTCCCGGGACAGGAAAAGAGACCCAGTACTTC.

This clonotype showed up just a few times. In DNA form, the CDR3 reads TGCAGTGCTAGAGGGGAGTCTAGCACAGATACGCAGTATTTT. It codes for CSARGESSTDTQYF. The chain links TRBV20-1 to TRBJ2-3, with D perhaps TRBD2 (5 bases). CDR1 is DFQATT, CDR2 SNEGSKA, per germline (reference sequence). This CDR3 has 14 residues. Trimming took 1 base from V and 0 from J, leaving 8 bases between them.

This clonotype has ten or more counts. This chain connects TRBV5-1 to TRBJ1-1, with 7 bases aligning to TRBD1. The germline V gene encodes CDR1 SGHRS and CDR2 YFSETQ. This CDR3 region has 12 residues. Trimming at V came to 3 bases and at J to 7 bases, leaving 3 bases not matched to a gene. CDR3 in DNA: TGCGCCAGCAGCTCGGGACAGTATGAAGCTTTCTTT. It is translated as CASSSGQYEAFF.